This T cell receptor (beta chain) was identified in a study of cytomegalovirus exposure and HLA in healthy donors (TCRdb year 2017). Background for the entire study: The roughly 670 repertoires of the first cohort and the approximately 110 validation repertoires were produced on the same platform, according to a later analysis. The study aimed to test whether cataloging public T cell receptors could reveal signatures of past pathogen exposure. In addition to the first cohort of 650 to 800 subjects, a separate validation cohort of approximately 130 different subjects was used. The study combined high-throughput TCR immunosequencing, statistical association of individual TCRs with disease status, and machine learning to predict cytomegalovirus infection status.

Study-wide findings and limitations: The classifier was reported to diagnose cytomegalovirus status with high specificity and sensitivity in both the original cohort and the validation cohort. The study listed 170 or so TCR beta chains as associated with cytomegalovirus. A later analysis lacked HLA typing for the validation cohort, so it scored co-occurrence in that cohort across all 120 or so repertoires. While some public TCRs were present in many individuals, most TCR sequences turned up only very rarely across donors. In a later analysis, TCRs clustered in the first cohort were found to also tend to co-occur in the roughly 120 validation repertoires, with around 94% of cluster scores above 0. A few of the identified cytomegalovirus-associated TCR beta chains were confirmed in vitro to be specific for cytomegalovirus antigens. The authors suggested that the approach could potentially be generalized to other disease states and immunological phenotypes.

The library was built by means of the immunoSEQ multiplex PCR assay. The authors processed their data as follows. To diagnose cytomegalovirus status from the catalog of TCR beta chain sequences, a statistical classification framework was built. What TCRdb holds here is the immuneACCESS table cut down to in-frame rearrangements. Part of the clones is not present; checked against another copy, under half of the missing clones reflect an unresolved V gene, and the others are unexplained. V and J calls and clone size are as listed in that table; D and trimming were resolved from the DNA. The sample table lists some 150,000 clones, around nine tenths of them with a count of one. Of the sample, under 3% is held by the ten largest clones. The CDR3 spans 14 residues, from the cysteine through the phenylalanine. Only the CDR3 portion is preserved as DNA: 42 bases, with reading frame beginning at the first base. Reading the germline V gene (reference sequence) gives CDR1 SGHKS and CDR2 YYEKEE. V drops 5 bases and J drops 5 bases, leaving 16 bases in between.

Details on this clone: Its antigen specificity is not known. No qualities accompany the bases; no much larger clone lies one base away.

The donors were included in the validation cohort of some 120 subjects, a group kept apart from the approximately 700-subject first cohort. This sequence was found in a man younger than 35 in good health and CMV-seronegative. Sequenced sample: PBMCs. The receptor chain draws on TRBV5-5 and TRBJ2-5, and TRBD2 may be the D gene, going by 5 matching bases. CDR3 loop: CASRVRSGMETQYF. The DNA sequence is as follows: TGTGCCAGCAGAGTTCGGTCGGGGATGGAGACCCAGTACTTC.